A single T cell receptor (beta chain) is shown here with its context. This clone appeared once. The antigen it recognizes is unknown. Per-base quality was not reported, and no clone a single base away is much larger than it. The CDR3 regions of human TCRbeta chains were subjected to immunosequencing. The paper's processing steps were these. Repertoire TCRs were checked for matches against a reference library of SARS-CoV-2-specific TCRs that had been generated using the MIRA antigen-specificity platform. Breadth meant the fraction of unique TCRs that were SARS-CoV-2-associated, whereas depth meant the fraction of total T cells that were SARS-CoV-2-associated. Using the MIRA data, each spike-specific TCR was assigned both to the spike region to which the TCR was reactive and to a CD4 or CD8 class. Log10-transformed breadth and depth values were compared by one-way ANOVA with Sidak's multiple comparisons tests. TCRdb carries this immuneACCESS record with in-frame sequences only. Its versions omit some clonotypes, under half of them owing to an unresolved V gene in the studies checked, with the rest unexplained. V, J and clone size were drawn from that table, and D and trimming were deduced from the DNA. This sample is represented by approximately 89,000 clones; approximately 90% of them were singletons. The ten biggest clones cover roughly 5.9% of the sample.

The data were taken from a study of T cell responses to AZD1222 COVID-19 vaccine (dated by TCRdb to 2020 to 2023). Notes on the research overall: A total of 233 trial participants underwent TCR sequencing, of whom 200 to 220 had received two doses of AZD1222 and around 25 had received two doses of the MenACWY control vaccine. Trial participants were enrolled into age subgroups of 18-55, 56-69 and 70-plus years, which contained roughly 150, 30 and 60 TCR-sequenced participants, respectively.

The time point label here, explained by the study, means: about 28 days (+/-7) after the second vaccine dose. AZD1222 recipients whose second dose came at about 4 weeks and those whose second dose came at about 12 weeks were combined into one group, since spike-specific TCR depth and breadth did not differ between the two schedules. The vaccinee samples were drawn from two UK trials, COV001 and COV002, one of which was a single-blind randomized controlled phase 2/3 trial testing AZD1222 (ChAdOx1 nCoV-19) in healthy adults. Trial participant PBMC samples were collected at day 0 and day 28 after the second dose for TCRbeta chain sequencing. Overall study outcomes, separate from this receptor: Only five or six AZD1222 recipients were SARS-CoV-2 seropositive at baseline, limiting conclusions about previously exposed vaccinees. Because no day 14 peak-response samples were available, the repertoires could be characterized only after the peak T cell response. A significant rise in spike-specific TCR breadth and depth was observed after two AZD1222 doses relative to day 0 and relative to MenACWY recipients. CD4 TCRs associated with the vaccine covered the entire spike protein, and the dominant responses were in regions 160-218 and 743-854. Participants were mostly white British, with more females than males. The authors suggested clonal diversity may have been underestimated. In the small 56-69-year group, the increase in depth fell short of significance, most likely because of low power. Nearly half of unique spike-specific TCRs reportedly recognized epitopes outside regions mutated in the B.1.351 and B.1.1.7 variants.

The CDR3 measures 14 amino acids from cysteine to phenylalanine. The CDR3 DNA has 42 bases and is translated from base 1. V drops 4 bases and J drops 2 bases, leaving 9 bases in between. Per the germline V gene (reference sequence), LGHDT is the CDR1 and YNNKEL is the CDR2. The chain is encoded by TRBV3-1 (or the pseudogene TRBV3-2) joined to TRBJ1-3; no D segment can be confidently identified. This material consisted of peripheral blood, taken 28 days after the second AZD1222 dose. The sequence was obtained from an adult who received the AZD1222 COVID-19 vaccine. The CDR3 region has the sequence CASSPGRTGNTIYF. The nucleotide sequence reads as follows: TGTGCCAGCAGCCCCGGGAGGACTGGAAACACCATATATTTT.